This TCR beta chain came from a study of CD8 T cells in Susac syndrome. RNA, at roughly 0.45 to 1 ug, was reverse transcribed with random hexamers. One entry per CDR3 protein results from TCRdb running MiXCR on the immunoSEQ multiplex PCR reads. The sample lists about 440,000 distinct CDR3 sequences, approximately 85% occurring once. Sequencing used CD8+ T cells from PBMCs. This TCR was sampled from a human donor with multiple sclerosis.

The CDR3 region has the DNA TGTGCCAGCAGCAAACTCGGACAGGGCTCCTACAATGAGCAGTTCTTC. Residues: CASSKLGQGSYNEQFF. The rearrangement links TRBV11-2 to TRBJ2-1; 8 bases agree with TRBD1. CDR3 length: 16 residues. Germline-derived CDR1 and CDR2 are SGHAT and FQNNGV. Trimming removed 5 bases from V and 0 bases from J; junction bases left unmatched: 6.